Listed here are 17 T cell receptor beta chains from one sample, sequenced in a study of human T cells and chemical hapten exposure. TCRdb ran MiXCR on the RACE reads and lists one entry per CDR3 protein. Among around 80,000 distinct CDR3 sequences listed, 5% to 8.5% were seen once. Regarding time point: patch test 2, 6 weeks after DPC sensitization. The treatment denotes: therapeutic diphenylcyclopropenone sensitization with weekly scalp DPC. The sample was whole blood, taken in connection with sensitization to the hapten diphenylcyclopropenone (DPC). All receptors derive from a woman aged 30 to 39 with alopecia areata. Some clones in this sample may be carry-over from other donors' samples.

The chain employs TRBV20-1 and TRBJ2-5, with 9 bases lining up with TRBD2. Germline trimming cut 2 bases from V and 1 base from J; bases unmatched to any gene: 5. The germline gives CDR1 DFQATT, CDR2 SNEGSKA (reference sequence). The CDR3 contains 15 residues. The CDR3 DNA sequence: TGCAGTGCTAGACATGGCGGGGGGGCCCAAGAGACCCAGTACTTC. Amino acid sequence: CSARHGGGAQETQYF.

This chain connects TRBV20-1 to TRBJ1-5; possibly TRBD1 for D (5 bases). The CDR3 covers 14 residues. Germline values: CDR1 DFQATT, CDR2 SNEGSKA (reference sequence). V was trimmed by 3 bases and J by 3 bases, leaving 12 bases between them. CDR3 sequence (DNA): TGCAGTGCTAGTTTGGACACTCCCAATCAGCCCCAGCATTTT. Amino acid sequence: CSASLDTPNQPQHF.

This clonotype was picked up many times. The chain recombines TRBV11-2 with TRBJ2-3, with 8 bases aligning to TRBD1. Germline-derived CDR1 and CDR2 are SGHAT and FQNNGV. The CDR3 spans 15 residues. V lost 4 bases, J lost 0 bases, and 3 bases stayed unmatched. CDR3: CASSSRTGSTDTQYF. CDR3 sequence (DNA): TGTGCCAGCAGCTCCCGGACAGGGAGCACAGATACGCAGTATTTT.

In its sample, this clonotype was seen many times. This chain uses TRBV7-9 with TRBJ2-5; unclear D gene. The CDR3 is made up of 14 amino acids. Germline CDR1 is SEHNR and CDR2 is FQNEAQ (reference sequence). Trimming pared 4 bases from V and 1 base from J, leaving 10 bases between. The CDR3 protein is CASSSIQTQETQYF. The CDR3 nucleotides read TGTGCCAGCAGCTCTATTCAGACCCAAGAGACCCAGTACTTC.

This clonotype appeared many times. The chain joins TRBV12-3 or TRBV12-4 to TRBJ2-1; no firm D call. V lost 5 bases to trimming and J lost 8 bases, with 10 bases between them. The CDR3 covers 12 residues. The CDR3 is CASSPWVDEQFF. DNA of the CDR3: TGTGCCAGCAGTCCGTGGGTCGATGAGCAGTTCTTC.

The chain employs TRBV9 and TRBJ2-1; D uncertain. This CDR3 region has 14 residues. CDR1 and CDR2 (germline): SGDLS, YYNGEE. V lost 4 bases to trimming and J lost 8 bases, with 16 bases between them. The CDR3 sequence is CASSPLGASDEQFF. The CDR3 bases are TGTGCCAGCAGCCCTCTTGGCGCCAGCGATGAGCAGTTCTTC.

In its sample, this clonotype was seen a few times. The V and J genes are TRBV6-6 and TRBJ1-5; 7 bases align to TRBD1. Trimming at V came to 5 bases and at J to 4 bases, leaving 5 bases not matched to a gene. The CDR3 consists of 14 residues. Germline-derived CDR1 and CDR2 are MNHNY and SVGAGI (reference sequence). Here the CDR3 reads CASSAGQKNQPQHF. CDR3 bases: TGTGCCAGCAGTGCGGGACAGAAGAATCAGCCCCAGCATTTT.

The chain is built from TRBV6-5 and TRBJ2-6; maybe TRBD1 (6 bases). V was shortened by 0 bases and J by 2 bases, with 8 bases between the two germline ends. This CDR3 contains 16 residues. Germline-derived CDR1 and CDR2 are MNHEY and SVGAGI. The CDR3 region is CASSYSGTTGANVLTF. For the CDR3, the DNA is TGTGCCAGCAGTTACTCCGGGACAACTGGGGCCAACGTCCTGACTTTC.

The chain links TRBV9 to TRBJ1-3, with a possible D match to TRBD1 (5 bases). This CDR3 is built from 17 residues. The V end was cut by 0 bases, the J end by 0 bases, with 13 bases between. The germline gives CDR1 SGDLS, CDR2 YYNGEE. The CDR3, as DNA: TGTGCCAGCAGCGTAGCCCCAACAGGTCTCTCTGGAAACACCATATATTTT. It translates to CASSVAPTGLSGNTIYF.

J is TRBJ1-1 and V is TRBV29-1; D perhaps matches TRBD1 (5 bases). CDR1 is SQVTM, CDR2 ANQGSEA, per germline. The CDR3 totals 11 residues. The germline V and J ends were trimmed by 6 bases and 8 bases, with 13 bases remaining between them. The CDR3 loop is CSVLYRQEAFF. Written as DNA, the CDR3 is TGCAGCGTACTATATCGACAGGAAGCTTTCTTT.

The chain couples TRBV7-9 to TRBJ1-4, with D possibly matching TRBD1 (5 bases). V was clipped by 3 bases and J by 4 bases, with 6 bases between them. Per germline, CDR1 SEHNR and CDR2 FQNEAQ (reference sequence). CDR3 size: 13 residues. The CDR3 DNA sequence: TGTGCCAGCAGCTTCCAGGGTAATGAAAAACTGTTTTTT. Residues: CASSFQGNEKLFF.

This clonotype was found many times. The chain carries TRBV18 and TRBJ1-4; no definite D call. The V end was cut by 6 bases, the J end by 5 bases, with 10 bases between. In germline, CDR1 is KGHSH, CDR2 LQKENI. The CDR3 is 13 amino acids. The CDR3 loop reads CASSLGSNEKLFF. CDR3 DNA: TGTGCCAGCTCGCTCGGGAGCAATGAAAAACTGTTTTTT.

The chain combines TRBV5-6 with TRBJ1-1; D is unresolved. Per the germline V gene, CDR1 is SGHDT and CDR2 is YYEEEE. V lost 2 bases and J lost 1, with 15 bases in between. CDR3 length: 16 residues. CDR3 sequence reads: CASSFRGVRGNTEAFF. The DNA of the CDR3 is TGTGCCAGCAGCTTTCGCGGGGTACGGGGGAACACTGAAGCTTTCTTT. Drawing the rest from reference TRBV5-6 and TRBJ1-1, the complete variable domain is DAGVTQSPTHLIKTRGQQVTLRCSPKSGHDTVSWYQQALGQGPQFIFQYYEEEERQRGNFPDRFSGHQFPNYSSELNVNALLLGDSALYLCASSFRGVRGNTEAFFGQGTRLTVV.

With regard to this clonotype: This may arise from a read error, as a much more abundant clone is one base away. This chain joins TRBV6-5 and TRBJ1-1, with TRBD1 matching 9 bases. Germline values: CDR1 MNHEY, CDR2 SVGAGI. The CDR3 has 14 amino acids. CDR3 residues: CTSSYRGLRTEAFF. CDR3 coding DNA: TGTACCAGCAGTTACAGGGGGCTACGGACTGAAGCTTTCTTT.

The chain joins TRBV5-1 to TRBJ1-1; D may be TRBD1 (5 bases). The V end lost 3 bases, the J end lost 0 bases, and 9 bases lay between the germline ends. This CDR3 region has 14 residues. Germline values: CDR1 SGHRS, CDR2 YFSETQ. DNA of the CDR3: TGCGCCAGCAGCTCGGGACGGCTGAACACTGAAGCTTTCTTT. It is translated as CASSSGRLNTEAFF.

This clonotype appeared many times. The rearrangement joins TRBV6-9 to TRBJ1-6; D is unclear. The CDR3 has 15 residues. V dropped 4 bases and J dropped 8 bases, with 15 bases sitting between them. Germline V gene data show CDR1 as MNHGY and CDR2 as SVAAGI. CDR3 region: CASSSPGPTDSPLHF. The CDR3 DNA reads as TGTGCCAGCAGTTCTCCCGGGCCGACGGATTCACCCCTCCACTTT.

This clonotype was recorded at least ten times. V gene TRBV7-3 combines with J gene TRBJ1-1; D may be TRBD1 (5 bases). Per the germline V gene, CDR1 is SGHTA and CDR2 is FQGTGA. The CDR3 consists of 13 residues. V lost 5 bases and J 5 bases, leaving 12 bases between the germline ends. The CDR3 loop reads CASSRQRNTEAFF. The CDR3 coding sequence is TGTGCCAGCAGCCGACAGAGAAATACTGAAGCTTTCTTT.